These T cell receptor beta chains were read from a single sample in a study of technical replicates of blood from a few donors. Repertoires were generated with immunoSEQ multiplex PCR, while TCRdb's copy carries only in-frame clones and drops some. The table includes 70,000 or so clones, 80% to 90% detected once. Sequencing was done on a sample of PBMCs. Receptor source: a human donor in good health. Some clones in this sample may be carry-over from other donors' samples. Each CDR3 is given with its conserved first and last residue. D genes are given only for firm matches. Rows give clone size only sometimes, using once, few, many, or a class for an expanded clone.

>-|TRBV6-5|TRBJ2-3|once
TGTGCCAGCAGGGTGAGACTCACAGATACGCAGTATTTT
CASRVRLTDTQYF
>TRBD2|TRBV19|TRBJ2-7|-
TGTGCCAGTAGTAAACTAGCGGGAGCCTCATCGGAGCAGTACTTC
CASSKLAGASSEQYF
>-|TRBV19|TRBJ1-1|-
TGTGCCAGTAGTATAGAGCGGGACACTGAAGCTTTCTTT
CASSIERDTEAFF
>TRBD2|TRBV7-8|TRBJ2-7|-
TGTGCCAGCAGCTGGGGGGGGATCGGCGCCCACTACGAGCAGTACTTC
CASSWGGIGAHYEQYF
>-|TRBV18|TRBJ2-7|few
TGTGCCAGCTCTCCTGAGGGCGGGGAGCAGTACTTC
CASSPEGGEQYF
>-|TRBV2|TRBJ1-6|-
TGTGCCAGCAGTACCAATTCAGGAGGGGATGGGTCACCCCTCCACTTT
CASSTNSGGDGSPLHF
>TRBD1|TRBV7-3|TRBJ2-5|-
TGTGCCAGCAGCCCTGGACAGGGAATTAGGGAGACCCAGTACTTC
CASSPGQGIRETQYF
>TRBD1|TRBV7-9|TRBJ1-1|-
TGTGCCAGCAGCTTAGGACAGGGATCCACTGAAGCTTTCTTT
CASSLGQGSTEAFF
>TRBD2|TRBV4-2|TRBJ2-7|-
TGTGCCAGCAGCCAGGGTACTAGCGCCGAGGGGTACGAGCAGTACTTC
CASSQGTSAEGYEQYF
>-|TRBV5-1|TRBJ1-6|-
TGCGCCAGCAGCTTCCAAGGGAGGCAATCACCCCTCCACTTT
CASSFQGRQSPLHF
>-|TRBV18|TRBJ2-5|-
TGTGCCAGCTCACCACTTCCGAGACAAGAGACCCAGTACTTC
CASSPLPRQETQYF
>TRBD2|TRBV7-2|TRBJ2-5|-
TGTGCCAGCAGCCAAACTAGCGGGTCACAAGAGACCCAGTACTTC
CASSQTSGSQETQYF
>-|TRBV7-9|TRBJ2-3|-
TGTGCCAGCAGCATTAGCGGAAGCACAGATACGCAGTATTTT
CASSISGSTDTQYF
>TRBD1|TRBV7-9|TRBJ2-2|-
TGTGCCAGCAGCACAATCCGGGACAGGGGCGGCGGAGGCACCGGGGAGCTGTTTTTT
CASSTIRDRGGGGTGELFF
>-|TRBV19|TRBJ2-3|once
TGTGCCAGTAGTATAAGCGCCAGCACAGATACGCAGTATTTT
CASSISASTDTQYF
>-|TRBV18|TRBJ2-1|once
TGTGCCAGCTCACCACCGTGGGAACTAGCTATAAATGAGCAGTTCTTC
CASSPPWELAINEQFF
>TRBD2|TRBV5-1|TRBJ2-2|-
TGCGCCAGCAGCTTCCTCGGGGGGGCATTAACCGGGGAGCTGTTTTTT
CASSFLGGALTGELFF
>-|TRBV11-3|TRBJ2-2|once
TGTGCCAGCAGACAGGGCGCGAACACCGGGGAGCTGTTTTTT
CASRQGANTGELFF
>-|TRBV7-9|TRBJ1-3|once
TGTGCCAGCAGCTTAGCAGGGGATGGAAACACCATATATTTT
CASSLAGDGNTIYF
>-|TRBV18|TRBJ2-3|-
TGTGCCAGCTCACTAAAAGATACGCAGTATTTT
CASSLKDTQYF
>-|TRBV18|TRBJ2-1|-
TGTGCCAGCTCTCATCTACGGGATGAGCAGTTCTTC
CASSHLRDEQFF
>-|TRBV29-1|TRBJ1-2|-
TGCAGCGTTGAGCGGCATGGCTACACCTTC
CSVERHGYTF
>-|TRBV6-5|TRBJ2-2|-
TGTGCCAGCAGTTACGGGCCCGTCGGGGAGCTGTTTTTT
CASSYGPVGELFF
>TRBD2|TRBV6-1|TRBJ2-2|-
TGTGCCAGCAGTACTTATAGCGGGAGCACCGGGGAGCTATTTTTT
CASSTYSGSTGELFF
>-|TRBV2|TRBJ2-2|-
TGTGCCAGCAGGGAGACCTCGTCCGGGGAGCTGTTTTTT
CASRETSSGELFF
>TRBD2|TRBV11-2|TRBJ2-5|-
TGTGCCAGCAGGAGCGGGGGGGACCTTTGGGAGACCCAGTACTTC
CASRSGGDLWETQYF
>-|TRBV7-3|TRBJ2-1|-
TGTGCCAGCAGCTTTGACAGGAGCTCCTACAATGAGCAGTTCTTC
CASSFDRSSYNEQFF
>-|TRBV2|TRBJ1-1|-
TGTGCCAGCAGTGAAGCACGGGGAGCTTTCTTT
CASSEARGAFF
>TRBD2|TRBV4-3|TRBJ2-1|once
TGCGCCAGCAGCCGTCGGTCGGATAGCGGGGGAGGGAATGAGCAGTTCTTC
CASSRRSDSGGGNEQFF
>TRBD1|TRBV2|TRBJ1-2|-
TGTGCCAGCAGTGGTCGGGACAGAAACTATGGCTACACCTTC
CASSGRDRNYGYTF
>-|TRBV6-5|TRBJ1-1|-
-
CASSSSTGTATEAFF
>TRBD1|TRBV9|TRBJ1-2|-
TGTGCCAGCAGCGCCGGACAGGGGAGTCAGGGCTATGGCTACACCTTC
CASSAGQGSQGYGYTF
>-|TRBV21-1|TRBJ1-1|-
TGTGCCAGCAGCATAAGCTATCGAGAAGCTTTCTTT
CASSISYREAFF
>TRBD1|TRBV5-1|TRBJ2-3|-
TGCGCCAGCAGCTTGGGACAGGGGTCGACAGATACGCAGTATTTT
CASSLGQGSTDTQYF
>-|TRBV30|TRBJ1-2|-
TGTGCCTGGAGTGTTGAAGGGAGGGATGGCTACACCTTC
CAWSVEGRDGYTF
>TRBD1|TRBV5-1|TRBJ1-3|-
TGCGCCAGCAGCTTTTCAGGACAGGGCAGCTCTGGAAACACCATATATTTT
CASSFSGQGSSGNTIYF
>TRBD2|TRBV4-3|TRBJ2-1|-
TGCGCCAGCAGCCAAGATTTAGCGGGAGGGTCCTACAATGAGCAGTTCTTC
CASSQDLAGGSYNEQFF
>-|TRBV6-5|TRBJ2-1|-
TGTGCCAGCAGTTACGAGGCGACGGGTGAGCAGTTCTTC
CASSYEATGEQFF
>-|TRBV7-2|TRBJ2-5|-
TGTGCCAGCAGCTTAGAGGCTGGAGGTTCCAAGACCCAGTACTTC
CASSLEAGGSKTQYF
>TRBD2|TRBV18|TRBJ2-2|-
TGTGCCAGCTCACCCCAGCTAGCGGGGGAGAACACCGGGGAGCTGTTTTTT
CASSPQLAGENTGELFF